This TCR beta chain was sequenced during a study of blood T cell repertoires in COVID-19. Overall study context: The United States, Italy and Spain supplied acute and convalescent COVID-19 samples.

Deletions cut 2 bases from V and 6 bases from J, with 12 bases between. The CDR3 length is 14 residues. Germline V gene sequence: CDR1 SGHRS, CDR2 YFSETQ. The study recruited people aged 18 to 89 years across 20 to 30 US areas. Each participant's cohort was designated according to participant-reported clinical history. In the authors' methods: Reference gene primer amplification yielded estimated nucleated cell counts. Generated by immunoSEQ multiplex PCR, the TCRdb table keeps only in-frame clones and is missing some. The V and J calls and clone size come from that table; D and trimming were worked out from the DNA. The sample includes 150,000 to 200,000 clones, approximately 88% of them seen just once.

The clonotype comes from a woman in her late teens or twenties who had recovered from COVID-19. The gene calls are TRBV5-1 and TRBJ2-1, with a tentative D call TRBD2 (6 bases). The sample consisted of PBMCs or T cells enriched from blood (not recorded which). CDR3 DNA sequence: TGCGCCAGCAGCTTCGCTAGCGTCCCCAATGAGCAGTTCTTC. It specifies CASSFASVPNEQFF.